The 2 T cell receptor beta chains presented below share a single source sample, sequenced in a study of blood T cells in healthy people across ages. Sample-barcoded 5' priming and a J-beta primer mix drove a second PCR of 7 to 11 cycles. TCRdb reanalysed the 5' RACE reads using MiXCR and keeps one entry per CDR3 protein. The sample has roughly 1,300,000 distinct CDR3 sequences, roughly 59% seen once; the top ten hold under 8.5%. The sample comprised blood. Source of these receptors: a young man in good health.

The genes are TRBV20-1 and TRBJ1-3; D ambiguous. This CDR3 spans 13 amino acids. V dropped 6 bases and J dropped 3 bases, with 12 bases sitting between them. Germline loops: CDR1 DFQATT, CDR2 SNEGSKA (reference sequence). CDR3 sequence: CSAERAGGNTIYF. The DNA of the CDR3 is TGCAGTGCCGAACGGGCAGGTGGAAACACCATATATTTT.

This chain connects TRBV12-3 or TRBV12-4 to TRBJ2-5, with D perhaps TRBD2 (6 bases). Trimming pared 4 bases from V and 4 bases from J, leaving 16 bases between. The CDR3 is 15 amino acids. CDR3 protein: CASSSTDGAGETQYF. The CDR3 bases are TGTGCCAGCAGTTCAACGGACGGAGCGGGAGAGACCCAGTACTTC.